The sequence of this TCR beta chain was determined in a study of blood T cell repertoires in COVID-19. Overall study: The samples span acute and convalescent COVID-19 from the United States, Italy and Spain. Nucleic acid was either cDNA or gDNA, and it came from T cells, B-cell-depleted T cells, or PBMCs.

CDR1 and CDR2 from the germline V gene are MRHNA and SNTAGT. This CDR3 has 14 amino acids. Trimming removed 3 bases from V and 4 bases from J, with 10 bases in between. Original data processing: Amplification with reference gene primers provided the estimates of nucleated cell counts. Clones were sequenced by immunoSEQ multiplex PCR, and TCRdb holds only the in-frame ones, with some missing. V, J and clone size are those of that table, while D and trimming were read from the DNA. The top ten clones hold less than 2% of a sample with 200,000 to 300,000 clones, about four fifths of them seen once. The sequence was collected from a woman in her thirties or forties who had recovered from COVID-19. Sequencing was carried out using peripheral blood. The rearrangement uses TRBV6-4 and TRBJ2-1; no clear D gene. For the CDR3, the DNA is TGTGCCAGCAGTGAGCGGTTAGGATACAATGAGCAGTTCTTC. This translates into CASSERLGYNEQFF.